Each of the 30 T cell receptor beta chains below was sequenced from the same sample in a study of Graves' ophthalmopathy and Graves' hyperthyroidism. CDR3 regions of TCR beta were amplified from RNA transcripts. The workflow started with a first-round RT-PCR run with HTBI primers and then moved on to a second-round multiplex PCR. TCRdb passed the multiplex PCR reads through MiXCR, listing each CDR3 protein once. Of some 350,000 distinct CDR3 sequences in the sample, approximately 17% were seen once. Specimen: peripheral blood. These receptors were collected from an adult woman with stable Graves' hyperthyroidism.

This clonotype was detected ten times or more. The chain is built from TRBV20-1 and TRBJ2-7; maybe TRBD1 (6 bases). In germline, CDR1 is DFQATT, CDR2 SNEGSKA (reference sequence). Trimming shortened V by 3 bases and J by 0 bases, and 15 bases separated the two germline ends. This CDR3 has 15 amino acids. The CDR3 DNA follows: TGCAGTGCTAGTACCGGACAGTCCTCCTCCTACGAGCAGTACTTC. Translation: CSASTGQSSSYEQYF.

The chain employs TRBV7-9 and TRBJ2-4, with TRBD1 as a possible D gene (5 bases). CDR1 is SEHNR and CDR2 is FQNEAQ in the germline V gene (reference sequence). The CDR3 is 15 amino acids. V was pared by 5 bases and J by 0 bases, with 11 bases between. CDR3 nucleotide sequence: TGTGCCAGCAGCGAGAAGCAGGGAGCCAAAAACATTCAGTACTTC. Amino acid sequence: CASSEKQGAKNIQYF.

This clonotype was counted many times. This rearrangement joins TRBV30 to TRBJ2-7; tentatively, D is TRBD1 (5 bases). The germline V and J ends were trimmed by 1 base and 2 bases, with 9 bases remaining between them. This CDR3 has 13 residues. In germline, CDR1 is GTSNPN, CDR2 SVGIG (reference sequence). Here the CDR3 reads CAWSGRATYEQYF. The CDR3 DNA is TGTGCCTGGAGTGGCAGGGCCACCTACGAGCAGTACTTC.

This clonotype occurred many times. The chain joins TRBV20-1 to TRBJ2-7, with a weak D call TRBD2 (6 bases). Germline CDR1 reads DFQATT; CDR2 reads SNEGSKA (reference sequence). This CDR3 is 15 amino acids long. Trimming shortened V by 0 bases and J by 4 bases, and 16 bases separated the two germline ends. The chain's CDR3 is CSARDLAVIGYEQYF. DNA of the CDR3: TGCAGTGCTAGAGACTTAGCGGTTATTGGGTACGAGCAGTACTTC.

This clonotype was seen ten or more times. The rearrangement uses TRBV29-1 and TRBJ2-7; 12 bases are a match to TRBD2. Trimming cost V 6 bases and J 0 bases; bases outside gene matches: 12. The germline V gene encodes CDR1 SQVTM and CDR2 ANQGSEA. The CDR3 is made up of 17 amino acids. The CDR3 loop is CSVFLAGGPISSYEQYF. DNA of the CDR3: TGCAGCGTCTTCCTAGCGGGAGGGCCTATTAGCTCCTACGAGCAGTACTTC.

This clonotype was detected ten times or more. J is TRBJ2-7 and V is TRBV28; 7 bases are a match to TRBD2. Germline CDR1 is MDHEN and CDR2 is SYDVKM. V gave up 6 bases and J gave up 0 bases; unmatched junction bases: 8. This CDR3 is built from 15 residues. As DNA, the CDR3 is TGTGCCAGCAGAGATCCTAGCGGAGGCTCCTACGAGCAGTACTTC. Amino acid sequence: CASRDPSGGSYEQYF.

The table lists this clonotype with a few counts. The chain couples TRBV5-5 to TRBJ2-7; D unresolved. Trimming left V 1 base short and J 6 bases short, with 8 bases between. The CDR3 has 12 residues. Germline V CDR1 and CDR2: SGHKS, YYEKEE (reference sequence). CDR3: CASSLFGPEQYF. In DNA form, the CDR3 reads TGTGCCAGCAGCTTGTTCGGACCCGAGCAGTACTTC.

This clonotype was counted many times. The J gene is TRBJ1-2, the V gene TRBV25-1, with 10 nucleotides matching TRBD1. The CDR3 has 13 residues. The germline V gene encodes CDR1 MGHDK and CDR2 SYGVNS. V was clipped by 6 bases and J by 3 bases; unmatched bases: 1. CDR3 loop: CASRGTGDYGYTF. For the CDR3, the DNA is TGTGCCAGCAGAGGGACAGGGGACTATGGCTACACCTTC.

The genes are TRBV5-6 and TRBJ2-7; 10 nucleotides agree with TRBD2. The CDR3 length is 14 residues. The germline V gene encodes CDR1 SGHDT and CDR2 YYEEEE. The V gene end was trimmed by 3 bases and the J gene end by 4 bases; junction bases not matched to a gene: 4. Here the CDR3 DNA reads TGTGCCAGCAGCTACCCTAGCGGGAGTTACGAGCAGTACTTC. It is translated as CASSYPSGSYEQYF.

This clonotype was observed at least ten times. This chain joins TRBV7-9 and TRBJ2-2; D ambiguous. The CDR3 extends over 13 amino acids. Germline-derived CDR1 and CDR2 are SEHNR and FQNEAQ (reference sequence). V was shortened by 5 bases and J by 4 bases, with 8 bases between the two germline ends. The CDR3 protein is CASSGDGTGELFF. CDR3 DNA: TGTGCCAGCAGCGGCGACGGCACCGGGGAGCTGTTTTTT.

The rearrangement links TRBV20-1 to TRBJ2-7, with 7 bases that match TRBD2. V gave up 0 bases and J gave up 0 bases; unmatched junction bases: 5. Germline V gene lookup returns CDR1 DFQATT and CDR2 SNEGSKA (reference sequence). This CDR3 is built from 15 residues. The CDR3 here is CSARDPSGASYEQYF. The CDR3 DNA sequence: TGCAGTGCTAGAGATCCCAGCGGGGCCTCCTACGAGCAGTACTTC.

Ten or more counts support this clonotype. This rearrangement joins TRBV7-2 to TRBJ2-5, with TRBD2 matching 14 bases. Trimming at V came to 4 bases and at J to 5 bases, leaving 12 bases not matched to a gene. Germline V gives CDR1 SGHTA, CDR2 FQGNSA. The CDR3 covers 18 residues. The CDR3 spells CASSSLGLAGALWETQYF. CDR3 nucleotides: TGTGCCAGCAGCTCATTGGGACTAGCGGGAGCGTTGTGGGAGACCCAGTACTTC.

This clonotype turned up a few times. This could be a read error, since a much larger clone is one nucleotide away. The rearrangement joins TRBV6-5 to TRBJ1-5; D is undetermined. The CDR3 consists of 15 residues. Germline-derived CDR1 and CDR2 are MNHEY and SVGAGI. Trimming took off 4 bases at V and 0 bases at J, with 10 bases between the two ends. CDR3 nucleotide sequence: TGTGCCAGCAGTTGCACCATAAATAGCAATCAGCCCCAGCATTTT. This sequence encodes CASSCTINSNQPQHF.

Many counts were recorded for this clonotype. The gene calls are TRBV4-1 and TRBJ2-2, with D perhaps TRBD2 (6 bases). Trimming took off 5 bases at V and 6 bases at J, with 13 bases between the two ends. Germline-derived CDR1 and CDR2 are MGHRA and YSYEKL. This CDR3 contains 14 residues. The CDR3 loop reads CASSKTSSAGELFF. The CDR3 DNA sequence: TGCGCCAGCAGCAAGACTAGTAGCGCCGGGGAGCTGTTTTTT.

This clonotype was seen repeatedly, ten times or more. This chain links TRBV28 with TRBJ2-7; possible D gene TRBD2, 6 bases. There are 14 residues in the CDR3. The ends were cut back, 6 bases at V and 7 bases at J, with 19 bases in the middle. Germline loops: CDR1 MDHEN, CDR2 SYDVKM. The CDR3 region has the DNA TGTGCCAGCAGGGGAGGCGCGGCAGTAGGTGAGCAGTACTTC. Protein: CASRGGAAVGEQYF. The full variable domain, rest sourced from reference TRBV28 and TRBJ2-7, is DVKVTQSSRYLVKRTGEKVFLECVQDMDHENMFWYRQDPGLGLRLIYFSYDVKMKEKGDIPEGYSVSREKKERFSLILESASTNQTSMYLCASRGGAAVGEQYFGPGTRLTVT.

This clonotype was picked up many times. The V gene is TRBV19, the J gene TRBJ1-5; D remains unclear. CDR1 is LNHDA and CDR2 is SQIVND in the germline V gene (reference sequence). The germline V and J ends were trimmed by 1 base and 4 bases, with 11 bases remaining between them. The CDR3 runs to 15 residues. DNA of the CDR3: TGTGCCAGTAGTATAGGGAAGGGCAGTAATCAGCCCCAGCATTTT. It translates to CASSIGKGSNQPQHF.

The chain carries TRBV12-5 and TRBJ2-2; TRBD2 agrees at 7 bases. There are 14 residues in the CDR3. The V gene end was trimmed by 4 bases and the J gene end by 5 bases; junction bases not matched to a gene: 4. CDR1 and CDR2 (germline): LGHNT, FRNRAP. The CDR3 is CASGWSGETGELFF. The CDR3, as DNA: TGTGCTAGTGGTTGGAGCGGGGAGACCGGGGAGCTGTTTTTT.

The chain is built from TRBV6-1 and TRBJ2-5, with 11 bases identical to TRBD1. This CDR3 is built from 16 residues. V lost 2 bases and J lost 3; bases outside the gene matches: 5. The V gene's germline CDR1 is MNHNS and CDR2 SASEGT. This CDR3 is CASSEPDRGRKETQYF. Written as DNA, the CDR3 is TGTGCCAGCAGTGAACCGGACAGGGGGCGAAAAGAGACCCAGTACTTC.

This clonotype was counted at least ten times. The chain is built from TRBV12-3 or TRBV12-4 and TRBJ2-4; unclear D gene. V lost 1 base and J 4 bases, leaving 5 bases between the germline ends. This CDR3 region has 13 residues. The CDR3 here is CASSLGSKNIQYF. CDR3 sequence (DNA): TGTGCCAGCAGTTTAGGGTCGAAAAACATTCAGTACTTC.

This clonotype was observed many times. The V and J genes are TRBV12-3 or TRBV12-4 and TRBJ2-2; D uncertain. V lost 6 bases, J lost 0 bases, and 11 bases lay in between. This CDR3 has 15 amino acids. CDR3 in amino acids: CASRVKVANTGELFF. The CDR3 DNA follows: TGTGCCAGCAGGGTGAAAGTTGCGAACACCGGGGAGCTGTTTTTT.

In its sample, this clonotype was seen many times. The rearrangement uses TRBV29-1 and TRBJ2-7, with TRBD1 matching 9 bases. The CDR3 consists of 12 residues. The germline gives CDR1 SQVTM, CDR2 ANQGSEA. V was clipped by 6 bases and J by 7 bases; unmatched bases: 7. CDR3 nucleotides: TGCAGCGTGGGGACAGGGCCGGGGGAGCAGTACTTC. This encodes CSVGTGPGEQYF.

This sequence joins TRBV29-1 and TRBJ2-7, with D perhaps being TRBD1 or TRBD2 (5 bases each). Per germline, CDR1 SQVTM and CDR2 ANQGSEA. V lost 5 bases and J 1 base, leaving 18 bases between the germline ends. The CDR3 consists of 15 residues. The DNA for the CDR3 is TGCAGCGTTTTAGTCCGGGACCTTGCATCCTACGAGCAGTACTTC. Its protein product is CSVLVRDLASYEQYF.

A word on this clonotype: The junction and the germline gene differ at one end; a read error may be behind it. The CDR3 loop is CASGLGPSEGCTF. In nucleotides, the CDR3 is TGTGCCAGCGGCTTGGGACCTTCGGAGGGCTGCACCTTC. The chain uses TRBV5-4 and TRBJ1-2; tentatively, D is TRBD1 (5 bases). Germline-derived CDR1 and CDR2 are SGHNT and YYREEE (reference sequence). The CDR3 has 13 residues.

The sample holds many counts of this clonotype. V gene TRBV7-9 combines with J gene TRBJ2-5; possibly TRBD2 for D (6 bases). Trimming stripped 2 bases from V and 5 bases from J, with 15 bases between. Germline V gene lookup returns CDR1 SEHNR and CDR2 FQNEAQ (reference sequence). The CDR3 spans 15 residues. CDR3 amino acids: CASSLSEGQRETQYF. The CDR3, as DNA: TGTGCCAGCAGCTTATCGGAGGGTCAGCGGGAGACCCAGTACTTC.

This clonotype was observed many times. V is TRBV28 and J is TRBJ2-7; the match to TRBD1 covers 10 bases. The CDR3 length is 15 residues. Germline CDR1 reads MDHEN; CDR2 reads SYDVKM. The V and J ends lost 5 bases and 3 bases, in that order; junction bases with no gene match: 7. CDR3 DNA sequence: TGTGCCAGCAGTCCCCACAGGACAGGGGGCTACGAGCAGTACTTC. Residues: CASSPHRTGGYEQYF.

The genes are TRBV30 and TRBJ1-1; D perhaps matches TRBD1 (5 bases). Germline CDR1 reads GTSNPN; CDR2 reads SVGIG (reference sequence). The CDR3 has 11 amino acids. In DNA form, the CDR3 reads TGTGCAAGGAGGAGGAGGGGTGAAGCTTTCTTT. Amino acids: CARRRRGEAFF.

This clonotype was counted at least ten times. This rearrangement joins TRBV24-1 to TRBJ2-2; 9 nucleotides line up with TRBD2. The CDR3 is 18 amino acids. After removal of 5 bases from V and 3 bases from J, the junction contained 12 bases not matched to a gene. The germline V gene has CDR1 KGHDR and CDR2 SFDVKD. The CDR3 coding sequence is TGTGCCACCAGTGGCCTAGCGGGAAGATTTGCGGACACCGGGGAGCTGTTTTTT. The encoded protein is CATSGLAGRFADTGELFF.

This clonotype showed up just a few times. The chain carries TRBV4-1 and TRBJ2-7; 11 bases align to TRBD1. Per the germline V gene, CDR1 is MGHRA and CDR2 is YSYEKL. V lost 3 bases and J lost 9; bases outside the gene matches: 10. The CDR3 is made up of 15 amino acids. The CDR3 DNA reads as TGCGCCAGCAGCCAGACCCGGGACAGGGGGTCCGGGCAGTACTTC. As protein: CASSQTRDRGSGQYF.

V usage is TRBV7-2 and J usage is TRBJ2-5; D may be TRBD1 (5 bases). This CDR3 is 16 amino acids long. Germline V gives CDR1 SGHTA, CDR2 FQGNSA. Trimming removed 1 base from V and 0 bases from J, with 12 bases in between. The CDR3 protein is CASSLVPDSHQETQYF. For the CDR3, the DNA is TGTGCCAGCAGCTTAGTCCCCGACAGCCACCAAGAGACCCAGTACTTC.

This clonotype has more than one count but fewer than ten. The V and J genes are TRBV30 and TRBJ1-5; 7 bases align to TRBD1. The CDR3 totals 16 residues. J lost 2 bases, V lost 2 bases, and 9 bases had no gene match. Germline CDR1 reads GTSNPN; CDR2 reads SVGIG (reference sequence). CDR3 coding DNA: TGTGCCTGGAGTTACCCGACAGGGAGCGGCAATCAGCCCCAGCATTTT. Translation gives CAWSYPTGSGNQPQHF.